Shown below are 29 T cell receptor beta chains from a single sample sequenced in a study of technical replicates of blood from four donors. The repertoire was sequenced with immunoSEQ multiplex PCR; TCRdb's copy has only in-frame clones and lacks some. This sample carries about 79,000 clones, 94% of them seen once, and the ten largest clones take 0.26%. Sequenced input: T cells isolated from PBMCs. The receptors were gathered from a human donor in good health.

The chain combines TRBV6-6 with TRBJ2-5; 7 nucleotides align to TRBD1. J gave up 4 bases and V 2 bases, and 4 bases lay outside the gene matches. Germline V gives CDR1 MNHNY, CDR2 SVGAGI (reference sequence). This CDR3 region has 14 residues. CDR3 region: CASSYQGVGETQYF. The DNA of the CDR3 is TGTGCCAGCAGTTACCAGGGGGTGGGAGAGACCCAGTACTTC.

J is TRBJ2-7 and V is TRBV10-3; 9 positions agree with TRBD2. The CDR3 covers 15 residues. Germline V gene data show CDR1 as ENHRY and CDR2 as SYGVKD. With 5 bases clipped from V and 2 bases from J, the junction kept 7 bases outside the gene matches. The CDR3 DNA reads as TGTGCCATCAGTTCGCGGGAGGGCCTAACCTACGAGCAGTACTTC. The encoded protein is CAISSREGLTYEQYF.

The V gene is TRBV7-9, the J gene TRBJ2-1; 9 bases line up with TRBD2. CDR1 is SEHNR and CDR2 is FQNEAQ in the germline V gene (reference sequence). V was pared by 5 bases and J by 6 bases, with 8 bases of the junction left unmatched. The CDR3 spans 15 residues. This CDR3 reads CASSNSGSYFNEQFF. The CDR3 DNA is TGTGCCAGCAGCAATAGCGGGAGCTACTTCAATGAGCAGTTCTTC.

V and J are TRBV27 and TRBJ2-7; tentative D call: TRBD1 (6 bases). The CDR3 contains 14 residues. Trimming removed 4 bases at V and 3 bases at J, with 13 bases between. The germline V gene has CDR1 MNHEY and CDR2 SMNVEV (reference sequence). The CDR3 DNA reads TGTGCCAGCAGTTGGGCACCAGGGGACTACGAGCAGTACTTC. Protein: CASSWAPGDYEQYF.

J is TRBJ1-5 and V is TRBV19, with D hard to call. Germline lookup yields CDR1 LNHDA and CDR2 SQIVND (reference sequence). The CDR3 is made up of 15 amino acids. Trimming left V 1 base short and J 4 bases short, with 11 bases between. The CDR3 DNA reads as TGTGCCAGTAGTATAGTTGGGCAGCTTAATCAGCCCCAGCATTTT. This translates into CASSIVGQLNQPQHF.

This clone showed up just once. This chain connects TRBV5-4 to TRBJ2-1, with D perhaps matching TRBD2 (6 bases). Germline V CDR1 and CDR2: SGHNT, YYREEE (reference sequence). This CDR3 contains 16 residues. The ends were cut back, 4 bases at V and 7 bases at J, with 21 bases in the middle. This chain's CDR3 is CASSNREWAGRNEQFF. CDR3 DNA sequence: TGTGCCAGCAGCAACCGGGAGTGGGCAGGGAGGAATGAGCAGTTCTTC.

The gene calls are TRBV5-1 and TRBJ2-2, with 7 bases lining up with TRBD2. Trimming at V came to 2 bases and at J to 2 bases, leaving 6 bases not matched to a gene. The V gene's germline CDR1 is SGHRS and CDR2 YFSETQ. The CDR3 runs to 16 residues. The CDR3 DNA reads TGCGCCAGCAGCTTCCTAGCGGACGTAAACACCGGGGAGCTGTTTTTT. Translating gives CASSFLADVNTGELFF.

This rearrangement joins TRBV7-6 to TRBJ1-4, with D possibly matching TRBD1 (5 bases). Trimming took 5 bases from V and 4 from J, leaving 14 bases between them. Germline V gene data show CDR1 as SGHVS and CDR2 as FNYEAQ. The CDR3 is 15 amino acids. The CDR3 loop is CASSPGPGRNEKLFF. DNA for the CDR3: TGTGCCAGCAGCCCAGGCCCAGGGCGTAATGAAAAACTGTTTTTT.

The V call is TRBV28, the J call TRBJ2-7, with D possibly TRBD2 on 5 matching bases. CDR1 is MDHEN, CDR2 SYDVKM, per germline. V was shortened by 6 bases and J by 5 bases, with 8 bases between the two germline ends. CDR3 length: 11 amino acids. The CDR3 loop is CASSTGDEQYF. The CDR3 DNA reads as TGTGCCAGCAGCACCGGGGACGAGCAGTACTTC.

The chain joins TRBV21-1 to TRBJ2-3; TRBD1 reflects the table's D call only, with no check against the DNA. TRBV21-1 is given as a pseudogene. The CDR3 totals 10 residues. In nucleotides, the CDR3 is TGTGCCAGCAACCACAGGTCGCAGTATTTT. It specifies CASNHRSQYF.

Comment on this clone: This CDR3 is also generated by other DNA sequences in the sample. The CDR3 here is CASSPPSGGYTF. Here the CDR3 DNA reads TGTGCCAGCAGCCCACCCTCGGGTGGCTACACCTTC. V usage is TRBV7-9 and J usage is TRBJ1-2; no definite D call. V was cut by 5 bases and J by 7 bases, with 11 bases left in between. Germline V gives CDR1 SEHNR, CDR2 FQNEAQ (reference sequence). The CDR3 is 12 amino acids.

The chain joins TRBV5-6 to TRBJ1-2, with TRBD1 as a possible D gene (6 bases). CDR3 length: 14 residues. Trimming removed 4 bases from V and 4 bases from J, with 14 bases in between. CDR1 is SGHDT, CDR2 YYEEEE, per germline. The CDR3 sequence is CASSPLTGSYGYTF. The CDR3 bases are TGTGCCAGCAGCCCCCTAACAGGGAGCTATGGCTACACCTTC.

The chain carries TRBV20-1 and TRBJ2-7, with D unclear. Trimming cost V 5 bases and J 0 bases, with 5 bases left between them. From germline, CDR1 is DFQATT and CDR2 SNEGSKA (reference sequence). The CDR3 is 11 amino acids. CDR3 residues: CSAQSSYEQYF. CDR3 coding DNA: TGCAGTGCTCAGTCCTCCTACGAGCAGTACTTC.

This clone has just a few counts. The rearrangement joins TRBV7-2 to TRBJ1-1; weak D call: TRBD1 (6 bases). Germline V gene lookup returns CDR1 SGHTA and CDR2 FQGNSA. Trimming cost V 1 base and J 6 bases, with 9 bases left between them. This CDR3 comprises 13 residues. CDR3 sequence: CASSLGRGAEAFF. DNA for the CDR3: TGTGCCAGCAGCTTAGGCAGGGGAGCTGAAGCTTTCTTT.

The chain uses TRBV6-5 and TRBJ2-7; perhaps TRBD2 as D (5 bases). V lost 4 bases, J lost 3 bases, and 13 bases lay in between. The germline V gene has CDR1 MNHEY and CDR2 SVGAGI. This CDR3 is built from 14 residues. This chain's CDR3 is CASSLRAAGYEQYF. CDR3 DNA sequence: TGTGCCAGCAGTTTGCGGGCGGCGGGCTACGAGCAGTACTTC.

The rearrangement links TRBV6-1 to TRBJ1-1; D gene unclear. V was shortened by 6 bases and J by 1 base, with 6 bases between the two germline ends. CDR3 length: 12 amino acids. The germline V gene has CDR1 MNHNS and CDR2 SASEGT. DNA of the CDR3: TGTGCCAGCAGGGAGGGGAACACTGAAGCTTTCTTT. Encoded protein: CASREGNTEAFF.

The chain has TRBV2 and TRBJ1-4; D is ambiguous. Trimming left V 5 bases short and J 4 bases short, with 5 bases between. Germline values: CDR1 SNHLY, CDR2 FYNNEI. The CDR3 runs to 12 residues. Here the CDR3 DNA reads TGTGCCAGCAGTCGACATAATGAAAAACTGTTTTTT. Its protein is CASSRHNEKLFF.

The chain combines TRBV6-5 with TRBJ2-7; 8 bases are a match to TRBD1. Germline V CDR1 and CDR2: MNHEY, SVGAGI. V was pared by 1 base and J by 5 bases, with 7 bases of the junction left unmatched. The CDR3 runs to 15 residues. CDR3 nucleotides: TGTGCCAGCAGTTACTGGACAGGGAAGTACGACGAGCAGTACTTC. Translating it yields CASSYWTGKYDEQYF.

This rearrangement joins TRBV4-1 to TRBJ1-3; 9 bases map to TRBD1. The V gene's germline CDR1 is MGHRA and CDR2 YSYEKL. The trim removed 4 bases at V and 0 bases at J, leaving 13 bases unmatched. CDR3 length equals 19 residues. CDR3 nucleotide sequence: TGCGCCAGCAGCCGCGGGACAGGGTTTTTTCATGACTCTGGAAACACCATATATTTT. Its translation is CASSRGTGFFHDSGNTIYF.

The rearrangement uses TRBV7-9 and TRBJ2-7, with 7 positions matching TRBD1. There are 15 residues in the CDR3. Germline-derived CDR1 and CDR2 are SEHNR and FQNEAQ (reference sequence). V dropped 2 bases and J dropped 4; count of bases not matched to a gene: 8. The CDR3 region is CASSLSEGAQYEQYF. Written as DNA, the CDR3 is TGTGCCAGCAGCTTATCAGAGGGGGCGCAGTACGAGCAGTACTTC.

The chain couples TRBV6-6 to TRBJ1-1; 9 positions agree with TRBD1. In germline, CDR1 is MNHNY, CDR2 SVGAGI (reference sequence). The CDR3 spans 16 residues. V shed 6 bases, J shed 3 bases, and the junction held 11 bases outside the gene matches. Written as DNA, the CDR3 is TGTGCCAGCAGGGGTCCCGGGACAGGGCCGGACACTGAAGCTTTCTTT. It encodes CASRGPGTGPDTEAFF.

The rearrangement links TRBV4-1 to TRBJ1-1; tentative D call: TRBD1 (5 bases). Germline-derived CDR1 and CDR2 are MGHRA and YSYEKL. V was trimmed by 4 bases and J by 4 bases, leaving 10 bases between them. The CDR3 runs to 13 residues. The CDR3 sequence: CASSPVGGTEAFF. CDR3 DNA: TGCGCCAGCAGCCCGGTGGGGGGCACTGAAGCTTTCTTT.

This chain uses TRBV18 with TRBJ1-4; D is undetermined. CDR1 KGHSH and CDR2 LQKENI come from the germline V gene. V was shortened by 0 bases and J by 11 bases, with 10 bases between the two germline ends. The CDR3 consists of 13 residues. The CDR3 DNA reads as TGTGCCAGCTCACCACCGTCACTCTTGAAACTGTTTTTT. This codes for CASSPPSLLKLFF.

The genes are TRBV7-6 and TRBJ1-1; D gene ambiguous. Trimming stripped 5 bases from V and 0 bases from J, with 7 bases between. Germline V CDR1 and CDR2: SGHVS, FNYEAQ. There are 13 residues in the CDR3. CDR3 region: CASSTDMNTEAFF. The CDR3 nucleotides are TGTGCCAGCAGCACCGACATGAACACTGAAGCTTTCTTT.

The chain links TRBV27 to TRBJ2-1; a weak D match, TRBD2 (5 bases). The CDR3 is 14 residues long. V lost 7 bases, J lost 5 bases, and 15 bases lay in between. CDR1 and CDR2 from the germline V gene are MNHEY and SMNVEV (reference sequence). CDR3 DNA: TGTGCCAGCACACGGTTTGGTAGCGACAATGAGCAGTTCTTC. Encoded protein: CASTRFGSDNEQFF.

The CDR3 is CASSQRGRAETQYF. CDR3 nucleotide sequence: TGTGCCAGCAGCCAACGCGGGAGGGCGGAGACCCAGTACTTC. V and J are TRBV14 and TRBJ2-5, with 9 nucleotides matching TRBD2. Germline CDR1 and CDR2: SGHDN and FVKESK. This CDR3 spans 14 amino acids. Trimming removed 2 bases from V and 5 bases from J; junction bases left unmatched: 3.

The chain uses TRBV7-9 and TRBJ2-2, with D uncertain. There are 16 residues in the CDR3. Trimming cost V 0 bases and J 2 bases, with 10 bases left between them. Germline loops: CDR1 SEHNR, CDR2 FQNEAQ (reference sequence). The CDR3 nucleotides read TGTGCCAGCAGCTTAGCGCGAGACACTAACACCGGGGAGCTGTTTTTT. Translated, it gives CASSLARDTNTGELFF.

The genes are TRBV28 and TRBJ2-1, with TRBD2 matching over 10 bases. CDR3 length: 16 amino acids. Looked up from germline, CDR1 is MDHEN and CDR2 is SYDVKM. CDR3 amino acids: CAAGQLKREGRNEQFF. For the CDR3, the DNA is TGTGCGGCGGGACAACTAAAGCGGGAGGGTAGAAATGAGCAGTTCTTC.

This clone was found a few times. The chain links TRBV29-1 to TRBJ1-1; no clear D gene. Germline CDR1 is SQVTM and CDR2 is ANQGSEA. V lost 4 bases, J lost 6 bases, and 15 bases lay in between. This CDR3 is 13 amino acids long. CDR3 DNA: TGCAGCGTTGCATCTCGGTTGTCCGCTGAAGCTTTCTTT. This codes for CSVASRLSAEAFF.